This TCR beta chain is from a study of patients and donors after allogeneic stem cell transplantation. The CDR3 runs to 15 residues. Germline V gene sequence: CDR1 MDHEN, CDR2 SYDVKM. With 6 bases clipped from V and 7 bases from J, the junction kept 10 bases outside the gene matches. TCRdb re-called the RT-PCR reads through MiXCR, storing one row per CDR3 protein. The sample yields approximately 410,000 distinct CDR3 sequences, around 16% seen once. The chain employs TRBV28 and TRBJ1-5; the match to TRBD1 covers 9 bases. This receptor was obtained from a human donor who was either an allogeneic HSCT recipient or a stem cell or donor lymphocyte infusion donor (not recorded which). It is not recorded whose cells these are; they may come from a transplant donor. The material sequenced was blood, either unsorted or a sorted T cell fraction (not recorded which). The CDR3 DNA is TGTGCCAGCAGGGGGAATTTAGGACAGGGGCAGCCCCAGCATTTT. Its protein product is CASRGNLGQGQPQHF.